This T cell receptor (beta chain) originates from a study of control samples from healthy donors and cancer patients. Repertoires were generated with immunoSEQ multiplex PCR, while TCRdb's copy carries only in-frame clones and drops some. This sample has approximately 140,000 clones, with 92% found just once. This CDR3 has 16 residues. Between the trimmed V and J ends, which lost 7 bases and 3 bases, there was a span of 21 bases. The V gene's germline CDR1 is SGHAT and CDR2 FQNNGV. The sequencing sample was made of blood. The chain carries TRBV11-2 and TRBJ1-1, with D unclear. This TCR derives from a young man in good health. CDR3 sequence reads: CASKVRSGLSDTEAFF. The CDR3 DNA reads as TGTGCCAGCAAGGTTCGATCAGGTCTCTCAGACACTGAAGCTTTCTTT.